The 4 T cell receptor beta chains given below trace back to one sample, sequenced in a study of cytomegalovirus exposure and HLA in healthy donors. The study ran its PCR with 60 Vbeta and 13 Jbeta primers. Assay: immunoSEQ multiplex PCR; the TCRdb copy retains only in-frame clones and omits some. This table holds about 150,000 clones, about 80% found once. The sequenced material came from PBMCs. Receptors originate from a woman aged 25 to 39 in good health and CMV-seronegative.

The chain combines TRBV7-9 with TRBJ1-1, with a possible D match to TRBD1 (5 bases). Germline V lookup: CDR1 SEHNR, CDR2 FQNEAQ (reference sequence). The CDR3 runs to 13 residues. Trimming took off 1 base at V and 6 bases at J, with 9 bases between the two ends. The CDR3 DNA reads as TGTGCCAGCAGCTTAGGAGACAGCCCTGAAGCTTTCTTT. Its protein is CASSLGDSPEAFF.

The chain carries TRBV19 and TRBJ2-1, with D maybe TRBD1 (5 bases). CDR3 size: 12 residues. V was trimmed by 5 bases and J by 7 bases, leaving 9 bases between them. CDR1 is LNHDA, CDR2 SQIVND, per germline (reference sequence). The CDR3 reads CASSRQRNEQFF. The CDR3, as DNA: TGTGCCAGTAGTCGACAGAGGAATGAGCAGTTCTTC.

As for this clone: Other DNA sequences of this sample code for an identical CDR3. This chain uses TRBV18 with TRBJ1-1, with unresolved D. The CDR3 covers 12 residues. Trimming took 6 bases from V and 0 from J, leaving 5 bases between them. Germline V gene data show CDR1 as KGHSH and CDR2 as LQKENI. Here the CDR3 reads CASSLLNTEAFF. DNA for the CDR3: TGTGCCAGCTCCCTCTTGAACACTGAAGCTTTCTTT.

V gene TRBV5-1 combines with J gene TRBJ2-1; TRBD2 matches 15 bases. The CDR3 has 18 amino acids. CDR1 and CDR2 (germline): SGHRS, YFSETQ. J lost 0 bases, V lost 7 bases, and 8 bases had no gene match. The CDR3 spells CASELGTSGGSSYNEQFF. The CDR3 DNA reads TGCGCCAGCGAGTTAGGGACTAGCGGGGGGAGCTCCTACAATGAGCAGTTCTTC.